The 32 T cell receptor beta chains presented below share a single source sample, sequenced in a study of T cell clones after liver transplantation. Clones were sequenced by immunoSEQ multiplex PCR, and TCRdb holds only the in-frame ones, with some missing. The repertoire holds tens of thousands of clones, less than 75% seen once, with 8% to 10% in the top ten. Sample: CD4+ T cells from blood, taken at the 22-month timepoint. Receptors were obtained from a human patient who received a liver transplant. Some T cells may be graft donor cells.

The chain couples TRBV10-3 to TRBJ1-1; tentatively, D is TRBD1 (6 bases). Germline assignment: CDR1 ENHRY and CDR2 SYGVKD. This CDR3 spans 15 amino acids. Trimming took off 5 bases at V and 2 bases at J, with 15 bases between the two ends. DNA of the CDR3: TGTGCCATCAGTTACTCGGCAGGGGTTAACACTGAAGCTTTCTTT. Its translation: CAISYSAGVNTEAFF.

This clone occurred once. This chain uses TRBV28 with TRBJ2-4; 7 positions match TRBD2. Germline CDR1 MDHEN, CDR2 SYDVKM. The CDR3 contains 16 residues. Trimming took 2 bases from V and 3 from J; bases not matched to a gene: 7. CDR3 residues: CASSLGRASGKNIQYF. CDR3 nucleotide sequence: TGTGCCAGCAGTTTAGGGCGGGCTAGCGGCAAAAACATTCAGTACTTC. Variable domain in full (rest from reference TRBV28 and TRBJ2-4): DVKVTQSSRYLVKRTGEKVFLECVQDMDHENMFWYRQDPGLGLRLIYFSYDVKMKEKGDIPEGYSVSREKKERFSLILESASTNQTSMYLCASSLGRASGKNIQYFGAGTRLSVL.

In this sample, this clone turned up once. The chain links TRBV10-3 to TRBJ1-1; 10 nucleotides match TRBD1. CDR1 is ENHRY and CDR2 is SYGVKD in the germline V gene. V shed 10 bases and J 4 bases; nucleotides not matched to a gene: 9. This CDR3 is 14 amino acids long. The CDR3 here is CATQGQGRATEAFF. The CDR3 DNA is TGTGCCACTCAGGGACAGGGGAGGGCCACTGAAGCTTTCTTT.

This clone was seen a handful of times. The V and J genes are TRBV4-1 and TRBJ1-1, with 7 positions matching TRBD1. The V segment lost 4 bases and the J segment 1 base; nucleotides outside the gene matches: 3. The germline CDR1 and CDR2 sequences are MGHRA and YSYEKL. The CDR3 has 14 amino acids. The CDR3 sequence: CASSLTGWNTEAFF. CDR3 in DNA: TGCGCCAGCAGCCTGACAGGGTGGAACACTGAAGCTTTCTTT.

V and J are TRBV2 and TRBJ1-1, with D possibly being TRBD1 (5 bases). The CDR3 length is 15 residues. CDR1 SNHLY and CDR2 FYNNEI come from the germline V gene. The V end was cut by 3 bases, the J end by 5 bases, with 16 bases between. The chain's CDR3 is CASSEVGRRGTEAFF. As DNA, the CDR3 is TGTGCCAGCAGTGAGGTTGGCAGGCGGGGGACTGAAGCTTTCTTT.

This chain's CDR3 is CARGNRGSTDTQYF. DNA of the CDR3: TGTGCCAGGGGTAATAGAGGGAGCACAGATACGCAGTATTTT. The V call is TRBV2, the J call TRBJ2-3; D is possibly TRBD2 (5 bases). Germline loops: CDR1 SNHLY, CDR2 FYNNEI. The CDR3 runs 14 residues. V was pared by 9 bases and J by 0 bases, with 13 bases between.

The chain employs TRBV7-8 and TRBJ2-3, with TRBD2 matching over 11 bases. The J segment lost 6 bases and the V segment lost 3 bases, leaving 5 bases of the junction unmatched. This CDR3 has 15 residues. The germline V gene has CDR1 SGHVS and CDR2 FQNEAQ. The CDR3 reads CASSFELAGVDTQYF. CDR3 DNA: TGTGCCAGCAGCTTCGAACTAGCGGGGGTGGATACGCAGTATTTT.

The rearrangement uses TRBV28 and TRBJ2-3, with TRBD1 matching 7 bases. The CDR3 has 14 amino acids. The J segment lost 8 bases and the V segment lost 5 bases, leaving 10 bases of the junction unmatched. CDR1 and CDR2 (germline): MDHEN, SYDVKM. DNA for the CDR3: TGTGCCAGCAGTCGATCGACAGGGTGGGCTACGCAGTATTTT. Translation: CASSRSTGWATQYF.

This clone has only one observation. In DNA, the CDR3 is TGTGCCAGCAGCTGGACCGGGACAGGGCAATTTAACACTGAAGCTTTCTTT. Its translation is CASSWTGTGQFNTEAFF. This rearrangement joins TRBV5-6 to TRBJ1-1; TRBD1 matches 9 bases. V trimming: 3 bases; J trimming: 2 bases; junction bases outside the gene matches: 11. CDR1 is SGHDT and CDR2 is YYEEEE in the germline V gene. The CDR3 sequence is 17 residues long.

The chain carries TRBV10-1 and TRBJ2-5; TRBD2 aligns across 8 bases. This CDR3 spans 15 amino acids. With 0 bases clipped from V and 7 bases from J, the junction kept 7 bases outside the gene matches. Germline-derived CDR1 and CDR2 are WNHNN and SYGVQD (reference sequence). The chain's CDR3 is CASSESRAAGATQYF. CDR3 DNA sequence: TGCGCCAGCAGTGAGTCGCGAGCAGCGGGGGCGACCCAGTACTTC.

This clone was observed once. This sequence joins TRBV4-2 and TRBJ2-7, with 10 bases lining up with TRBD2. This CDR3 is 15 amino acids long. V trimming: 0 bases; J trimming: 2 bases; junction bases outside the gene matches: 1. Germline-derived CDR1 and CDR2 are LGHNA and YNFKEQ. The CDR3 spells CASSQELAGPYEQYF. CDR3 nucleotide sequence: TGTGCCAGCAGCCAAGAACTAGCGGGACCCTACGAGCAGTACTTC.

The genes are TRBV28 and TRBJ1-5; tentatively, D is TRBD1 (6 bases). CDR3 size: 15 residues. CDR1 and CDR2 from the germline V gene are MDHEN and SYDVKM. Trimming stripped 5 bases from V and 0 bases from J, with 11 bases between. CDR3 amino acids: CASSIGQTSNQPQHF. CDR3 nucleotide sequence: TGTGCCAGCAGTATCGGACAGACTAGCAATCAGCCCCAGCATTTT.

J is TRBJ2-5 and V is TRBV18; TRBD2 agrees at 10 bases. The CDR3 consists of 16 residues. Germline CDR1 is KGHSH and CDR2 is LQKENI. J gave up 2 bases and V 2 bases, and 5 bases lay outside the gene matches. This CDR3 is CASSPASGGVQETQYF. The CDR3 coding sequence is TGTGCCAGCTCACCAGCGAGCGGGGGGGTTCAAGAGACCCAGTACTTC.

CDR3 loop: CASSPQTRTGETQYF. The CDR3 nucleotides are TGCGCCAGCAGCCCCCAAACAAGGACCGGGGAGACCCAGTACTTC. V and J are TRBV4-1 and TRBJ2-5; no firm D call. Germline CDR1 reads MGHRA; CDR2 reads YSYEKL. This CDR3 has 15 amino acids. Trimming left V 4 bases short and J 5 bases short, with 17 bases between.

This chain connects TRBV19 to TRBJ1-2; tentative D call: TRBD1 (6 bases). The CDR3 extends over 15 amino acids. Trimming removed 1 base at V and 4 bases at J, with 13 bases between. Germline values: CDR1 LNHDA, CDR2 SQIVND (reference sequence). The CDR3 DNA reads TGTGCCAGTAGTATAGGGGGGGACAAGACCTATGGCTACACCTTC. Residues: CASSIGGDKTYGYTF.

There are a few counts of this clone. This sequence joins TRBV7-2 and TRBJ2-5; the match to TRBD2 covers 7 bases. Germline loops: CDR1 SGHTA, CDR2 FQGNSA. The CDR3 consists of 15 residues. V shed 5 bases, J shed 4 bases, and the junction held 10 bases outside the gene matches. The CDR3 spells CASSQSATSPETQYF. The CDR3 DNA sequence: TGTGCCAGCAGCCAAAGCGCGACTAGCCCAGAGACCCAGTACTTC.

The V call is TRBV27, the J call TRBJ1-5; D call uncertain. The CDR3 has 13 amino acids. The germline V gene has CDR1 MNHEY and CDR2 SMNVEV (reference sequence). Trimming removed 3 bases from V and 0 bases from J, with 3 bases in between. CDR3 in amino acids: CASSFLSNQPQHF. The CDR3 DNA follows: TGTGCCAGCAGTTTTCTTAGCAATCAGCCCCAGCATTTT.

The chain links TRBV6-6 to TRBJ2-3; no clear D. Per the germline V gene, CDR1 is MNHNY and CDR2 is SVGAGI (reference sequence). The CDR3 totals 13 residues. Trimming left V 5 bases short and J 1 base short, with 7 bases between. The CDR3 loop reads CASSPPGTDTQYF. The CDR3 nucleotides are TGTGCCAGCAGTCCCCCAGGCACAGATACGCAGTATTTT.

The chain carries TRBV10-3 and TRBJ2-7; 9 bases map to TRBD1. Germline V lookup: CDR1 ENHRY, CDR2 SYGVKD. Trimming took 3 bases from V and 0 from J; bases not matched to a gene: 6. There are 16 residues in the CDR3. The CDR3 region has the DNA TGTGCCATCAGTGATTCCGGGACAGGGATCTCCTACGAGCAGTACTTC. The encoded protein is CAISDSGTGISYEQYF.

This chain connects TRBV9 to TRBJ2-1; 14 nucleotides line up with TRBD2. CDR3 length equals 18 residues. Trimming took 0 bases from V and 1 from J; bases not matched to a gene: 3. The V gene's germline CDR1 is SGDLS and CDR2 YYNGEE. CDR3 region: CASSVGLAGGPSYNEQFF. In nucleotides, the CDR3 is TGTGCCAGCAGCGTAGGACTAGCGGGGGGGCCATCCTACAATGAGCAGTTCTTC.

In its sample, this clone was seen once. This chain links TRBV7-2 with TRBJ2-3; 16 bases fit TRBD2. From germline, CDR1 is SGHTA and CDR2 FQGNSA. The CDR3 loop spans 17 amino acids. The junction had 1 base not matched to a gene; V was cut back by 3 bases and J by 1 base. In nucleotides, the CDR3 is TGTGCCAGCAGCTTGGGACTAGCGGGGGGGGGCACAGATACGCAGTATTTT. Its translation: CASSLGLAGGGTDTQYF. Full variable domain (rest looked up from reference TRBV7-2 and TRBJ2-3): GAGVSQSPSNKVTEKGKDVELRCDPISGHTALYWYRQSLGQGLEFLIYFQGNSAPDKSGLPSDRFSAERTGGSVSTLTIQRTQQEDSAVYLCASSLGLAGGGTDTQYFGPGTRLTVL.

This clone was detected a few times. CDR3 region: CAWRGQGYNSPLHF. CDR3 bases: TGTGCCTGGAGAGGACAGGGGTATAATTCACCCCTCCACTTT. This chain joins TRBV30 and TRBJ1-6, with 9 bases fitting TRBD1. Germline CDR1 GTSNPN, CDR2 SVGIG (reference sequence). The trim removed 3 bases at V and 4 bases at J, leaving 1 base unmatched. CDR3 length: 14 amino acids.

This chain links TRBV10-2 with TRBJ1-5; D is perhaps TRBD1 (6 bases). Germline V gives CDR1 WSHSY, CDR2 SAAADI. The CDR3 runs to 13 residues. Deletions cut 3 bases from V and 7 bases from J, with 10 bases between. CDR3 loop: CASSEQGQQPQHF. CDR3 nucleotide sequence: TGCGCCAGCAGTGAACAGGGCCAGCAGCCCCAGCATTTT.

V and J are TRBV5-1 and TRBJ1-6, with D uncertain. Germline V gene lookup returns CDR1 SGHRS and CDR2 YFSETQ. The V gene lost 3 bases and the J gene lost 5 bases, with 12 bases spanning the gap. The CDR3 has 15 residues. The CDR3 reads CASSSLEADNSPLHF. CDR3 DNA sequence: TGCGCCAGCAGCTCCCTGGAGGCAGATAATTCACCCCTCCACTTT.

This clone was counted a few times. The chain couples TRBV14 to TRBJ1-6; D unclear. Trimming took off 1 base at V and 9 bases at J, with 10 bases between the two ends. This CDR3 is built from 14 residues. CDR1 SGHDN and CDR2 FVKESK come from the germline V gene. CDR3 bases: TGTGCCAGCAGCCAAGTTGGAGGGTTTTCACCCCTCCACTTT. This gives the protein CASSQVGGFSPLHF.

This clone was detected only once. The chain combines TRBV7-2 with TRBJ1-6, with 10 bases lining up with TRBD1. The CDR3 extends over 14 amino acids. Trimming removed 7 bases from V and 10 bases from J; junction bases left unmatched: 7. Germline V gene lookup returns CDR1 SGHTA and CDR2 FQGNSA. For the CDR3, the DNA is TGTGCCAGCAACCTATGGGACAGGGGCTCACCCCTCCACTTT. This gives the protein CASNLWDRGSPLHF.

CDR3 sequence (DNA): TGTGCCAGCAGTGCCCCAGGGGGCGTAGGGTACGAGCAGTACTTC. Its translation: CASSAPGGVGYEQYF. The chain carries TRBV6-5 and TRBJ2-7; 8 positions agree with TRBD1. Trimming removed 5 bases from V and 4 bases from J; junction bases left unmatched: 10. CDR1 and CDR2 (germline): MNHEY, SVGAGI. The CDR3 sequence is 15 residues long.

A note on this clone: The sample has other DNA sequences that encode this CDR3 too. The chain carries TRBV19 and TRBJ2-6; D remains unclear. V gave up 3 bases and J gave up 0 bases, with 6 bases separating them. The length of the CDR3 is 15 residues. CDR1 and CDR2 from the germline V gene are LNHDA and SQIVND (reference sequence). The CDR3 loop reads CASSIQNSGANVLTF. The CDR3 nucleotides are TGTGCCAGTAGTATCCAGAACTCTGGGGCCAACGTCCTGACTTTC.

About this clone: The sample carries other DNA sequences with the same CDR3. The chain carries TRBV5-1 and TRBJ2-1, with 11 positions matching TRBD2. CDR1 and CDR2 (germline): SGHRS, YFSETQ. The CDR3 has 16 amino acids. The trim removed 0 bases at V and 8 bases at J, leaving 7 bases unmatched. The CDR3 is CASSLVLAGGGDEQFF. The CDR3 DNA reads TGCGCCAGCAGCTTGGTTCTAGCGGGGGGTGGAGATGAGCAGTTCTTC.

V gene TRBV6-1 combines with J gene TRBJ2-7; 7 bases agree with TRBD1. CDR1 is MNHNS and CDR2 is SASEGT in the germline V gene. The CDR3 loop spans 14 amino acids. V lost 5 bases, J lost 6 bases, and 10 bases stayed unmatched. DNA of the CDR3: TGTGCCAGCAGTTTGACAGGGATCGGGCGCGAGCAGTACTTC. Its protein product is CASSLTGIGREQYF.

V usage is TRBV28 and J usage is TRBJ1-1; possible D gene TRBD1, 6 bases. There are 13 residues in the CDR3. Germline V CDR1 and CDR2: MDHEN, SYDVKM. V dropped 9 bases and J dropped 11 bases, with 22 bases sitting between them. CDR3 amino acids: CASPSGEFYVAFF. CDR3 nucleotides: TGTGCCAGTCCTTCAGGGGAGTTTTATGTGGCTTTCTTT.

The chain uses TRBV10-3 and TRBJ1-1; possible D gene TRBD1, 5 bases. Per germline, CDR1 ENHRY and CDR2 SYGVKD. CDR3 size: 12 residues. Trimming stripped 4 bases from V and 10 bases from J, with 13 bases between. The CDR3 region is CAISASGTGAFF. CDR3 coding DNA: TGTGCCATCAGTGCTTCGGGGACGGGAGCTTTCTTT.